One T cell receptor (beta chain) is described in this entry. The record originates from a study of cytomegalovirus exposure and HLA in healthy donors. With 60 Vbeta and 13 Jbeta primers, the PCR was carried out. Clones were sequenced by immunoSEQ multiplex PCR, and TCRdb holds only the in-frame ones, with some missing. In all, the sample yields about 210,000 clones. This CDR3 spans 14 amino acids. CDR1 and CDR2 (germline): LNHDA, SQIVND (reference sequence). Trimming shortened V by 5 bases and J by 6 bases, and 16 bases separated the two germline ends. The sample taken for sequencing was PBMCs. The TCR was taken from a woman younger than 45 in good health and CMV-seropositive. The rearrangement uses TRBV19 and TRBJ2-5; D possibly corresponds to TRBD2 (6 bases). The DNA of the CDR3 is TGTGCCAGTAGTCGCGCGGGGTCGGGGAAGACCCAGTACTTC. Residues: CASSRAGSGKTQYF.